The T cell receptor (beta chain) under discussion was sequenced for a study of T cells in Graves' hyperthyroidism and ophthalmopathy. Whole-study findings and limits: Most clonotypes that expanded in the thyroid above 0.001 also showed up in blood.

CDR1 is LNHDA, CDR2 SQIVND, per germline (reference sequence). V lost 7 bases and J lost 0; bases outside the gene matches: 10. The CDR3 is 17 amino acids. Each ophthalmopathy patient scored at least 3 on the Clinical Activity Score and at least 4 on NOSPECS grade, with duration under 3 months. Each diagnosis drew on symptoms, thyroxine, TRAb, thyroid ultrasound and orbital computed tomography findings. About 10 ml of fresh peripheral blood supplied the PBMCs. Amplification of TCR beta CDR3 regions used RNA as the template. HTBI primers were employed in a first-round RT-PCR of the TCR CDR3. TCRdb recomputed calls from the multiplex PCR reads with MiXCR, one row per CDR3 protein. The table lists about 350,000 distinct CDR3 sequences, 12% to 15% of them singletons. In its sample, this clonotype was seen a few times. Its matching antigen is unknown.

The chain recombines TRBV19 with TRBJ1-5; TRBD1 aligns across 9 bases. The sequencing input was blood. This receptor was taken from a woman aged 55-69 years with Graves' ophthalmopathy. Here the CDR3 reads CASTNTQGAVSNQPQHF. CDR3 nucleotides: TGTGCCAGTACCAACACACAGGGGGCTGTTAGCAATCAGCCCCAGCATTTT.